Reported below is one T cell receptor beta chain. Its target is not known. This entry belongs to a study of PD-1 blockade in classical Hodgkin lymphoma. Study-wide results and caveats: When set against healthy donors, newly diagnosed patients were reported to show lower baseline TCR diversity. Repertoire differences have undefined causes, possibly disease activity or prior therapy.

The CDR3 is 15 amino acids. The germline V gene encodes CDR1 SGHAT and CDR2 FQNNGV. V was cut by 1 base and J by 2 bases, with 12 bases left in between. Time point given: newly diagnosed, previously untreated cHL patient sample. The comparison group had newly diagnosed, previously untreated classical Hodgkin lymphoma. Some clones are missing from TCRdb's copy, which holds only in-frame ones; the method was immunoSEQ multiplex PCR. The table lists 30,000 or so clones, approximately 90% of them singletons. Source material: peripheral blood mononuclear cells (PBMCs). This sequence originates from a human donor with classical Hodgkin lymphoma. The chain joins TRBV11-2 to TRBJ2-7, with D unresolved. The CDR3 here is CASSLVRTSTYEQYF. CDR3 nucleotide sequence: TGTGCCAGCAGCTTAGTCCGGACGTCAACCTACGAGCAGTACTTC.